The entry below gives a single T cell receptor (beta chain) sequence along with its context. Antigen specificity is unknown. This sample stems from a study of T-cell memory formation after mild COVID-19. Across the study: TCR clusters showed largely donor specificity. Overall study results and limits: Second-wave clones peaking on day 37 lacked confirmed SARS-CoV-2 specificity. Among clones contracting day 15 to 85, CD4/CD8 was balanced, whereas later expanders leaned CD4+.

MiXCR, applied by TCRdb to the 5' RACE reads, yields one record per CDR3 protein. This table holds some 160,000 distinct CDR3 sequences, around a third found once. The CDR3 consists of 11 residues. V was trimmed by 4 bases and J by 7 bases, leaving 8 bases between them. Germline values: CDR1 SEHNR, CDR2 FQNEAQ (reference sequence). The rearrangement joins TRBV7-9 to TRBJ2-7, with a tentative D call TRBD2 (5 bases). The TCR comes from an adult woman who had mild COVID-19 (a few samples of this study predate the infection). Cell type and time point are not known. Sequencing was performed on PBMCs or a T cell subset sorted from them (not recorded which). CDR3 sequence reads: CASSWTGEQYF. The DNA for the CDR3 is TGTGCCAGCAGCTGGACTGGTGAGCAGTACTTC.